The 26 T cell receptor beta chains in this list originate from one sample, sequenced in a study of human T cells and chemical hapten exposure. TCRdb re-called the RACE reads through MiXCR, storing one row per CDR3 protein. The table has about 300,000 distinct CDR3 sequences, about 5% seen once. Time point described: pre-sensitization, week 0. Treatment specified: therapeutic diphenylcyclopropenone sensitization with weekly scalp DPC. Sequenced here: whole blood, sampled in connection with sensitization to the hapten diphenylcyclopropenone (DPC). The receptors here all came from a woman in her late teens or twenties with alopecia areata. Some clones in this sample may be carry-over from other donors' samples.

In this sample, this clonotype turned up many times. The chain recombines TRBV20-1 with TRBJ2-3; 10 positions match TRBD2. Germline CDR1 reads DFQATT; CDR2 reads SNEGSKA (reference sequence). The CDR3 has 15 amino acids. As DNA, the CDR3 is TGCAGCTCTAGGGGCCTAGCGGGGGACACAGATACGCAGTATTTT. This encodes CSSRGLAGDTDTQYF.

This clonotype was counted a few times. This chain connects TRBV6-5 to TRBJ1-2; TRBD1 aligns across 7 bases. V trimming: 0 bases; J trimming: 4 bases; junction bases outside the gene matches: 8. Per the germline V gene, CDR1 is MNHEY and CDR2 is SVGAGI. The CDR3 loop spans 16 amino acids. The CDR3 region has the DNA TGTGCCAGCAGTTACTCCCCGACTCCAGGGGGCTATGGCTACACCTTC. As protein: CASSYSPTPGGYGYTF.

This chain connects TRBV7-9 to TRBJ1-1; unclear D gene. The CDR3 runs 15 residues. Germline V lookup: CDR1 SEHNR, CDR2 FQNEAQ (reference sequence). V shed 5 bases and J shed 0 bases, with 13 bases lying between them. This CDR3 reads CASSEGRTVNTEAFF. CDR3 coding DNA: TGTGCCAGCAGCGAAGGTAGGACTGTGAACACTGAAGCTTTCTTT.

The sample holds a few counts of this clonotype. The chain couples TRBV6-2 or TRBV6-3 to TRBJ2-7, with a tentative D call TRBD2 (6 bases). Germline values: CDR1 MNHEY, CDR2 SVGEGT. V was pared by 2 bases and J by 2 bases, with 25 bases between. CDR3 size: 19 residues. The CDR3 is CASSYPTRANSGLAYEQYF. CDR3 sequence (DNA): TGTGCCAGCAGTTACCCGACGAGGGCCAATTCGGGACTTGCCTACGAGCAGTACTTC.

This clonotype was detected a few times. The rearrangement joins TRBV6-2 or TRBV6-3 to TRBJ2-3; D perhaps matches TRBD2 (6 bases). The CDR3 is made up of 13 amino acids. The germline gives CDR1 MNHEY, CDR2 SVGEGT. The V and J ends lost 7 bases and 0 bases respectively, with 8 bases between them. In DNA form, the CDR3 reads TGTGCCAGCACCGGGACTAGCACAGATACGCAGTATTTT. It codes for CASTGTSTDTQYF.

CDR3 DNA sequence: TGCGCCAGCAGCAAAATACAGGACCCAAATTCACCCCTCCACTTT. This gives the protein CASSKIQDPNSPLHF. The chain recombines TRBV4-3 with TRBJ1-6, with D tentatively TRBD1 (5 bases). The germline V gene encodes CDR1 LGHNA and CDR2 YSLEER. The CDR3 is 15 amino acids. Trimming removed 5 bases from V and 7 bases from J, with 15 bases in between.

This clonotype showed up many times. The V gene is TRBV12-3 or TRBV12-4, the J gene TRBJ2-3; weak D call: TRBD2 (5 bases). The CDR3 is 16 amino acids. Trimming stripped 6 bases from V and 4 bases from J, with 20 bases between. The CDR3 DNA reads TGTGCCAGCAGCCCGACGACTAATGTTTGGGCAGATACGCAGTATTTT. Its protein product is CASSPTTNVWADTQYF.

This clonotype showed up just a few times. DNA for the CDR3: TGTGCCAGCAGCCCCCGGACAGGGGGTTATACTGAAGCTTTCTTT. Translating gives CASSPRTGGYTEAFF. V and J are TRBV7-8 and TRBJ1-1, with 10 bases identical to TRBD1. CDR1 is SGHVS and CDR2 is FQNEAQ in the germline V gene. The J segment lost 5 bases and the V segment lost 5 bases, leaving 8 bases of the junction unmatched. The length of the CDR3 is 15 residues.

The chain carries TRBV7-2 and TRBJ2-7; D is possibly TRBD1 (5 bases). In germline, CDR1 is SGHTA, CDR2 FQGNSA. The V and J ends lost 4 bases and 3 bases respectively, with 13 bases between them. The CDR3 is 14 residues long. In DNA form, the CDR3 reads TGTGCCAGCAGCTACCAGGGTTCGGACTACGAGCAGTACTTC. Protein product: CASSYQGSDYEQYF.

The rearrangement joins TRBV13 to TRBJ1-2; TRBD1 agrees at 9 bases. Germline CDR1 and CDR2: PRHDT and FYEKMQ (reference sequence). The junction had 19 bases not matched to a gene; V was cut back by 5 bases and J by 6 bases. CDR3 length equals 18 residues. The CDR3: CASSQESGQGLYTDGYTF. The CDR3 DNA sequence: TGTGCCAGCAGCCAAGAAAGCGGACAGGGGCTCTATACGGATGGCTACACCTTC.

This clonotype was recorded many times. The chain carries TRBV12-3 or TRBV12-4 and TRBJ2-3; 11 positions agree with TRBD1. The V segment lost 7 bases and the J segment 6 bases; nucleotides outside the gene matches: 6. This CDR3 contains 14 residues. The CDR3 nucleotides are TGTGCCAGCATTGGGACAGGGGGTTCGGATACGCAGTATTTT. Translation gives CASIGTGGSDTQYF.

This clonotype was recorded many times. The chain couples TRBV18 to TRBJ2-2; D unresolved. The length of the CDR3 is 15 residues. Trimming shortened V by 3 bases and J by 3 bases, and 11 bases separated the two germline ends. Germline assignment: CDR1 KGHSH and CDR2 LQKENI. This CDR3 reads CASSPKLADTGELFF. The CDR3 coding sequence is TGTGCCAGCTCACCCAAGCTCGCGGACACCGGGGAGCTGTTTTTT.

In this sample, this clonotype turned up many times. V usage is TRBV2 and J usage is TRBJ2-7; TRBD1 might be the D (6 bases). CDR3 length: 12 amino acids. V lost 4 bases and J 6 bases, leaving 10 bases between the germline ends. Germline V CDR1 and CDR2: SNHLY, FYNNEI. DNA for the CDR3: TGTGCCAGCAGTGCCTCAGGGGTCGAGCAGTACTTC. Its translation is CASSASGVEQYF. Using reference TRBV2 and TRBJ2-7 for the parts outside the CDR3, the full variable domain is EPEVTQTPSHQVTQMGQEVILRCVPISNHLYFYWYRQILGQKVEFLVSFYNNEISEKSEIFDDQFSVERPDGSNFTLKIRSTKLEDSAMYFCASSASGVEQYFGPGTRLTVT.

CDR3: CASSSNPRLGRRTDTQYF. The CDR3 DNA is TGTGCCAGCAGTTCTAATCCGAGACTAGGACGTCGCACAGATACGCAGTATTTT. The V and J genes are TRBV12-3 or TRBV12-4 and TRBJ2-3, with a tentative D call TRBD2 (6 bases). V was trimmed by 4 bases and J by 1 base, leaving 21 bases between them. The CDR3 is made up of 18 amino acids.

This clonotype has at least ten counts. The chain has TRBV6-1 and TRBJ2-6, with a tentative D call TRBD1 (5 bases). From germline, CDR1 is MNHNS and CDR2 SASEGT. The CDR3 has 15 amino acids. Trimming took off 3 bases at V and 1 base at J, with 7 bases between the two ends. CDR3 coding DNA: TGTGCCAGCAGTGATCCAGGGTCTGGGGCCAACGTCCTGACTTTC. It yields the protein CASSDPGSGANVLTF.

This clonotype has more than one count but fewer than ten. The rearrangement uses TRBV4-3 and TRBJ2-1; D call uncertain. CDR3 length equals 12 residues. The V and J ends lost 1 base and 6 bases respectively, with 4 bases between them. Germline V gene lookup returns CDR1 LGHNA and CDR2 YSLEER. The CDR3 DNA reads TGCGCCAGCAGCCAAGCGGGCAATGAGCAGTTCTTC. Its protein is CASSQAGNEQFF.

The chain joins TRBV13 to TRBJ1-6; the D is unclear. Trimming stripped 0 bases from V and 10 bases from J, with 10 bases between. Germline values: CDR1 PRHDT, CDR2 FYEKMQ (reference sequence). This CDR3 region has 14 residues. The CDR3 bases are TGTGCCAGCAGCTTAGGCCGGTCGGGATCACCCCTCCACTTT. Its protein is CASSLGRSGSPLHF. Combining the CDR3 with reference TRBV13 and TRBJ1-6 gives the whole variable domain AAGVIQSPRHLIKEKRETATLKCYPIPRHDTVYWYQQGPGQDPQFLISFYEKMQSDKGSIPDRFSAQQFSDYHSELNMSSLELGDSALYFCASSLGRSGSPLHFGNGTRLTVT.

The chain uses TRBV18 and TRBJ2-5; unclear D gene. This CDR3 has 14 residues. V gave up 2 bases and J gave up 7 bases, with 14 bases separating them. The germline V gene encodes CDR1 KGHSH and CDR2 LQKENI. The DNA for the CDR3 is TGTGCCAGCTCACCAGGCAGAGCCACGGGGACCCAGTACTTC. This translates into CASSPGRATGTQYF.

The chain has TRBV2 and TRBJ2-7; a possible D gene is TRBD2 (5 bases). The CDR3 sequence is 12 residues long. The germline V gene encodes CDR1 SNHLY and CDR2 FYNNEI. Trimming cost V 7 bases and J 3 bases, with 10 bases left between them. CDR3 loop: CASNEEGYEQYF. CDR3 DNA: TGTGCCAGCAACGAAGAGGGCTACGAGCAGTACTTC.

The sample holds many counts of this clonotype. The CDR3: CASSFGGSGTNEKLFF. CDR3 DNA sequence: TGTGCCAGCAGTTTTGGGGGATCGGGAACTAATGAAAAACTGTTTTTT. The chain links TRBV28 to TRBJ1-4; D possibly corresponds to TRBD1 (5 bases). The germline V and J ends were trimmed by 3 bases and 1 base, with 12 bases remaining between them. Germline V lookup: CDR1 MDHEN, CDR2 SYDVKM. The CDR3 is 16 amino acids.

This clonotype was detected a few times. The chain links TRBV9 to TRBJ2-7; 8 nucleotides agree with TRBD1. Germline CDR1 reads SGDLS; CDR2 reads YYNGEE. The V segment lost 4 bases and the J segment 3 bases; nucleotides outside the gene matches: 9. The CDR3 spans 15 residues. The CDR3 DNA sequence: TGTGCCAGCAGCCCCCGGACAGGGAAGGTCTACGAGCAGTACTTC. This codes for CASSPRTGKVYEQYF.

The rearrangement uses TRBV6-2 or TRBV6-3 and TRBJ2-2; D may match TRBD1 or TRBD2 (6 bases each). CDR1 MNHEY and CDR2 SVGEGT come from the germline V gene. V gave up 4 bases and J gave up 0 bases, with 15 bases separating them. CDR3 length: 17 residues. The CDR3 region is CASSWNGGRANTGELFF. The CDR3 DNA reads TGTGCCAGCAGTTGGAACGGGGGCCGGGCGAACACCGGGGAGCTGTTTTTT.

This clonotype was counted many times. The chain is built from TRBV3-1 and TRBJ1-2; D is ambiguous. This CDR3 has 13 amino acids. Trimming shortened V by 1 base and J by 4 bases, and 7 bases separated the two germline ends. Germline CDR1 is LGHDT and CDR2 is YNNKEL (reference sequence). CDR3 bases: TGTGCCAGCAGCCAAGGGGGAAGCTATGGCTACACCTTC. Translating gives CASSQGGSYGYTF.

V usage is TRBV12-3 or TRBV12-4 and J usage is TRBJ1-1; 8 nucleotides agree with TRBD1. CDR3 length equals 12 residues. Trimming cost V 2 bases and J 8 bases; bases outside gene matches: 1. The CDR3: CASSLYRGEAFF. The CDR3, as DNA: TGTGCCAGCAGTTTATACAGGGGGGAAGCTTTCTTT.

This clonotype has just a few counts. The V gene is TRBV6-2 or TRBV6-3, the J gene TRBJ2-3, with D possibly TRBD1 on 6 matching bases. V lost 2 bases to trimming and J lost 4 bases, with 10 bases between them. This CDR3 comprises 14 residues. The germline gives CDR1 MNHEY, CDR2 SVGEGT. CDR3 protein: CASSYGTSPDTQYF. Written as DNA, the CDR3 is TGTGCCAGCAGTTACGGGACATCTCCAGATACGCAGTATTTT.

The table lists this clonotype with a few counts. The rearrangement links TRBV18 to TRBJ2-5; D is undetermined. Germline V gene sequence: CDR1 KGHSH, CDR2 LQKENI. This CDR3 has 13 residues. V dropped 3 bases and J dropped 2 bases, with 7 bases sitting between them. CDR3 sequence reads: CASSPYTQETQYF. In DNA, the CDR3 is TGTGCCAGCTCACCGTACACTCAAGAGACCCAGTACTTC.